Included here is one T cell receptor (beta chain) sequence, with context. Its specificity is not known. This specimen comes from a study of T cell repertoires in cytomegalovirus infection. Study overall: CMV infection and matching HLA type were both indicated by public TCR beta signatures.

TCRdb re-analysed the reads in MiXCR, keeping a single row per CDR3 protein. The sample has 550,000 to 700,000 distinct CDR3 sequences; almost 40% are singletons. The sequencing here drew on cultured PBMCs, taken from culture after CMV antigen stimulation. The sequence was collected from a human donor in good health (CMV status not recorded). Some clones in this sample may be carry-over from other donors' samples.

CDR3 bases: TGCAGTGCTAGACCAGGGAACCGCGGAAACACCATATATTTT. Its protein is CSARPGNRGNTIYF. The chain joins TRBV20-1 to TRBJ1-3, with D maybe TRBD1 (5 bases). The germline V gene encodes CDR1 DFQATT and CDR2 SNEGSKA (reference sequence). There are 14 residues in the CDR3. V lost 2 bases and J lost 4, with 12 bases in between.